This TCR beta chain was observed in a study of beta chain features in type 1 diabetes. At the level of the study: What patients shared with healthy donors was a similar profile of age, gender and cell yields.

Study results and limitations: More deletions and fewer insertions at VDJ junctions were found in patients with type 1 diabetes. Within the patient group, naive, central memory and Treg TCRB repertoires appeared more similar to each other than within healthy donors. Type 1 diabetes patients had TCRB CDR3s that were shorter (moderately but significantly so) in all four CD4+ subsets.

CD45RO/CCR7/CD25/CD127/CD95/CD27 separated CD4+ naive, central memory, regulatory and stem cell-like memory cells by sorting. This clone has only a few counts. Its specificity is not known. Expressed TCRB transcripts got sequenced, as all isolated RNA was reverse transcribed. Produced via immunoSEQ multiplex PCR; TCRdb's table is partial and in-frame only. The sample has hundreds of thousands of clones, roughly 13% seen once. The CDR3 runs 17 residues. The V end was cut by 1 base, the J end by 3 bases, with 18 bases between. CDR1 and CDR2 from the germline V gene are LNHDA and SQIVND (reference sequence).

The source of this sequence is a man between 18 and 29 years old with type 1 diabetes. The chain is built from TRBV19 and TRBJ1-1; possible D gene TRBD1, 5 bases. Sequencing was performed on naive CD4+ T cells from blood. In DNA, the CDR3 is TGTGCCAGTAGTATAGGAGGAGGGGTCTCTTTGGACACTGAAGCTTTCTTT. This sequence encodes CASSIGGGVSLDTEAFF.